The 26 T cell receptor beta chains given below trace back to one sample, sequenced in a study of cytomegalovirus exposure and HLA in healthy donors. Primers for the PCR totalled 60 Vbeta and 13 Jbeta. TCRdb's copy holds only in-frame clones and misses some; the assay was immunoSEQ multiplex PCR. Here the sample spans around 150,000 clones, roughly 77% being singletons. Specimen: PBMCs. The source of these receptors is a human donor in good health.

The chain combines TRBV2 with TRBJ2-7; D is undetermined. This CDR3 is built from 12 residues. Trimming stripped 6 bases from V and 3 bases from J, with 9 bases between. CDR1 is SNHLY, CDR2 FYNNEI, per germline. The CDR3 here is CASSRVYYEQYF. The CDR3, as DNA: TGTGCCAGCAGCCGGGTTTACTACGAGCAGTACTTC.

This chain connects TRBV7-3 to TRBJ1-2; TRBD1 aligns across 10 bases. The J segment lost 8 bases and the V segment lost 2 bases, leaving 2 bases of the junction unmatched. In germline, CDR1 is SGHTA, CDR2 FQGTGA. The length of the CDR3 is 13 residues. CDR3 sequence (DNA): TGTGCCAGCAGCTTAGAGACAGGGGGCGGCTACACCTTC. It translates to CASSLETGGGYTF.

The genes are TRBV11-2 and TRBJ2-1; D ambiguous. CDR1 SGHAT and CDR2 FQNNGV come from the germline V gene. Trimming cost V 7 bases and J 3 bases, with 10 bases left between them. The CDR3 sequence is 13 residues long. CDR3 sequence: CASKRGDYNEQFF. The CDR3 nucleotides read TGTGCCAGCAAGCGCGGAGACTACAATGAGCAGTTCTTC. Together with reference TRBV11-2 and TRBJ2-1, the CDR3 gives the full variable domain: EAGVAQSPRYKIIEKRQSVAFWCNPISGHATLYWYQQILGQGPKLLIQFQNNGVVDDSQLPKDRFSAERLKGVDSTLKIQPAKLEDSAVYLCASKRGDYNEQFFGPGTRLTVL.

The chain links TRBV5-6 to TRBJ2-4; tentatively, D is TRBD2 (6 bases). The CDR3 totals 16 residues. Trimming removed 1 base at V and 1 base at J, with 12 bases between. CDR1 is SGHDT, CDR2 YYEEEE, per germline. Written as DNA, the CDR3 is TGTGCCAGCAGCTTGCGGGGGAATTGGGCCAAAAACATTCAGTACTTC. Amino acids: CASSLRGNWAKNIQYF.

The chain employs TRBV5-1 and TRBJ1-2, with D perhaps matching TRBD1 (6 bases). The V end was cut by 5 bases, the J end by 6 bases, with 14 bases between. The V gene's germline CDR1 is SGHRS and CDR2 YFSETQ. This CDR3 is 13 amino acids long. This CDR3 is CASRGGGPHGYTF. CDR3 coding DNA: TGCGCCAGCAGAGGGGGGGGCCCACATGGCTACACCTTC. Based on the CDR3 plus reference TRBV5-1 and TRBJ1-2, the full variable domain is KAGVTQTPRYLIKTRGQQVTLSCSPISGHRSVSWYQQTPGQGLQFLFEYFSETQRNKGNFPGRFSGRQFSNSRSEMNVSTLELGDSALYLCASRGGGPHGYTFGSGTRLTVV.

The genes are TRBV27 and TRBJ1-5, with 8 bases that match TRBD1. From germline, CDR1 is MNHEY and CDR2 SMNVEV (reference sequence). V lost 5 bases to trimming and J lost 2 bases; unmatched junction nucleotides: 8. The CDR3 totals 16 residues. CDR3 sequence: CASSPWTGRGNQPQHF. The CDR3 DNA is TGTGCCAGCAGTCCCTGGACAGGGCGGGGCAATCAGCCCCAGCATTTT.

J is TRBJ2-3 and V is TRBV7-9, with TRBD1 as a possible D gene (8 bases). Trimming shortened V by 4 bases and J by 4 bases, and 27 bases separated the two germline ends. Per the germline V gene, CDR1 is SEHNR and CDR2 is FQNEAQ (reference sequence). The CDR3 is 19 residues long. The CDR3 sequence: CASSSRGGDIKQGADTQYF. The CDR3 region has the DNA TGTGCCAGCAGCTCCCGTGGGGGGGACATCAAACAGGGGGCAGATACGCAGTATTTT.

V usage is TRBV6-5 and J usage is TRBJ1-4; perhaps TRBD1 as D (5 bases). Per germline, CDR1 MNHEY and CDR2 SVGAGI. This CDR3 is 15 amino acids long. With 5 bases removed from V and 4 bases from J, the gap between germline ends came to 14 bases. CDR3 region: CASSPMGGINEKLFF. CDR3 DNA: TGTGCCAGCAGTCCGATGGGGGGGATTAATGAAAAACTGTTTTTT.

The V gene is TRBV14, the J gene TRBJ1-3; the D gene is possibly TRBD1 (5 bases). CDR1 is SGHDN, CDR2 FVKESK, per germline. Trimming left V 1 base short and J 0 bases short, with 10 bases between. The CDR3 spans 16 residues. In nucleotides, the CDR3 is TGTGCCAGCAGCCAAGGGGGCCCCAGCTCTGGAAACACCATATATTTT. Encoded protein: CASSQGGPSSGNTIYF.

The genes are TRBV10-3 and TRBJ2-3, with 15 bases identical to TRBD2. Trimming cost V 4 bases and J 7 bases; bases outside gene matches: 9. This CDR3 comprises 17 residues. The germline gives CDR1 ENHRY, CDR2 SYGVKD. The CDR3 nucleotides read TGTGCCATCAGTGTGGGACTAGCGGGGGGAAATAGGAATACGCAGTATTTT. Protein product: CAISVGLAGGNRNTQYF.

This chain uses TRBV6-5 with TRBJ1-4; D not certain. This CDR3 comprises 14 residues. Germline V CDR1 and CDR2: MNHEY, SVGAGI. The ends were cut back, 0 bases at V and 8 bases at J, with 10 bases in the middle. The CDR3 region has the DNA TGTGCCAGCAGTTACTCGCAGACGGGGGAAAAACTGTTTTTT. This gives the protein CASSYSQTGEKLFF.

This rearrangement joins TRBV5-1 to TRBJ2-1, with D hard to call. V was cut by 0 bases and J by 3 bases, with 13 bases left in between. The CDR3 is 16 amino acids. The germline V gene encodes CDR1 SGHRS and CDR2 YFSETQ. CDR3: CASSLARLRDYNEQFF. The CDR3 DNA is TGCGCCAGCAGCTTGGCCCGACTTAGAGACTACAATGAGCAGTTCTTC. Combining the CDR3 with reference TRBV5-1 and TRBJ2-1 gives the whole variable domain KAGVTQTPRYLIKTRGQQVTLSCSPISGHRSVSWYQQTPGQGLQFLFEYFSETQRNKGNFPGRFSGRQFSNSRSEMNVSTLELGDSALYLCASSLARLRDYNEQFFGPGTRLTVL.

This clone has more than one count but fewer than ten. Written as DNA, the CDR3 is TGTGCCAGCAGCTTGGGACAGGGTTCCTACAATGAGCAGTTCTTC. This codes for CASSLGQGSYNEQFF. This sequence joins TRBV7-2 and TRBJ2-1; the match to TRBD1 covers 9 bases. The germline V gene encodes CDR1 SGHTA and CDR2 FQGNSA. J gave up 1 base and V 3 bases, and 1 base lay outside the gene matches. The CDR3 has 15 amino acids.

The rearrangement links TRBV30 to TRBJ1-6, with 9 bases matching TRBD1. V was pared by 1 base and J by 11 bases, with 9 bases of the junction left unmatched. This CDR3 region has 15 residues. The germline V gene encodes CDR1 GTSNPN and CDR2 SVGIG (reference sequence). CDR3 nucleotide sequence: TGTGCCTGGAGTGCCGGGACAGGGAACCGTGCACCCCTCCACTTT. Translating it yields CAWSAGTGNRAPLHF.

The genes are TRBV6-5 and TRBJ2-1; D gene unclear. The V end lost 4 bases, the J end lost 5 bases, and 6 bases lay between the germline ends. Germline V gene data show CDR1 as MNHEY and CDR2 as SVGAGI. The CDR3 loop spans 12 amino acids. This CDR3 is CASSSLNNEQFF. CDR3 DNA sequence: TGTGCCAGCAGTTCCCTAAACAATGAGCAGTTCTTC.

The chain carries TRBV7-9 and TRBJ2-1, with D possibly matching TRBD2 (5 bases). The CDR3 loop spans 14 amino acids. Trimming left V 8 bases short and J 0 bases short, with 11 bases between. Germline V lookup: CDR1 SEHNR, CDR2 FQNEAQ (reference sequence). CDR3 loop: CASGLFDSYNEQFF. DNA of the CDR3: TGTGCCAGCGGACTTTTCGACTCCTACAATGAGCAGTTCTTC.

The V gene is TRBV6-1, the J gene TRBJ2-3, with TRBD2 matching over 9 bases. This CDR3 contains 14 residues. Germline-derived CDR1 and CDR2 are MNHNS and SASEGT. J was trimmed by 2 bases and V by 8 bases; bases with no gene match: 5. CDR3 sequence: CASGGGGDTDTQYF. The DNA of the CDR3 is TGTGCCAGCGGGGGCGGGGGGGACACAGATACGCAGTATTTT.

This clone has a handful of counts. The V and J genes are TRBV11-2 and TRBJ2-3; D is undetermined. Germline assignment: CDR1 SGHAT and CDR2 FQNNGV. The CDR3 is 13 amino acids. V was trimmed by 1 base and J by 4 bases, leaving 6 bases between them. The chain's CDR3 is CASSLGSADTQYF. CDR3 sequence (DNA): TGTGCCAGCAGCTTAGGGTCAGCAGATACGCAGTATTTT.

The chain joins TRBV6-1 to TRBJ2-2, with 8 positions matching TRBD1. Germline assignment: CDR1 MNHNS and CDR2 SASEGT. CDR3 length: 14 amino acids. After removal of 6 bases from V and 6 bases from J, the junction contained 6 bases not matched to a gene. CDR3 DNA sequence: TGTGCCAGCAGCGCGACAGGGGATGCCGGGGAGCTGTTTTTT. This codes for CASSATGDAGELFF.

This chain connects TRBV28 to TRBJ1-4; TRBD1 agrees at 7 bases. The CDR3 sequence is 19 residues long. V lost 1 base to trimming and J lost 7 bases; unmatched junction nucleotides: 18. Per the germline V gene, CDR1 is MDHEN and CDR2 is SYDVKM. CDR3 nucleotides: TGTGCCAGCAGTTTATATTTCGGAGTACAGGGGTCAGGTCCTGAAAAACTGTTTTTT. Translation: CASSLYFGVQGSGPEKLFF.

This clone showed up just a few times. The chain combines TRBV2 with TRBJ1-1; D perhaps matches TRBD1 (6 bases). CDR3 length: 14 amino acids. V lost 3 bases and J lost 1, with 9 bases in between. The germline V gene has CDR1 SNHLY and CDR2 FYNNEI. The CDR3 nucleotides read TGTGCCAGCAGTGAGCGGGGGGCGAACACTGAAGCTTTCTTT. This gives the protein CASSERGANTEAFF.

The V call is TRBV19, the J call TRBJ2-2, with D perhaps TRBD2 (5 bases). This CDR3 has 15 residues. V lost 3 bases, J lost 1 base, and 9 bases lay in between. In germline, CDR1 is LNHDA, CDR2 SQIVND (reference sequence). CDR3 bases: TGTGCCAGTAGTATCGAGGGCCAGAACACCGGGGAGCTGTTTTTT. Protein: CASSIEGQNTGELFF.

This rearrangement joins TRBV4-3 to TRBJ2-7, with unresolved D. Germline CDR1 and CDR2: LGHNA and YSLEER. The CDR3 runs to 13 residues. V lost 0 bases and J lost 5, with 8 bases in between. CDR3 protein: CASSQDLSNEQYF. Written as DNA, the CDR3 is TGCGCCAGCAGCCAAGATCTTAGCAACGAGCAGTACTTC.

This chain joins TRBV15 and TRBJ2-1; the D gene is possibly TRBD2 (5 bases). Germline CDR1 reads LNHNV; CDR2 reads YYDKDF (reference sequence). Trimming pared 1 base from V and 8 bases from J, leaving 15 bases between. The CDR3 contains 15 residues. The DNA for the CDR3 is TGTGCCACCAGCAGAGGGGAGTTTGGATACGATGAGCAGTTCTTC. Translated: CATSRGEFGYDEQFF.

CDR3 nucleotide sequence: TGCGCCAGCAGCCAAGGGCGGGGGCCCATGGATACGCAGTATTTT. Translated, it gives CASSQGRGPMDTQYF. The genes are TRBV4-1 and TRBJ2-3, with D possibly matching TRBD2 (7 bases). Germline-derived CDR1 and CDR2 are MGHRA and YSYEKL. Trimming removed 1 base from V and 6 bases from J, with 14 bases in between. The CDR3 has 15 residues.

This clone was seen a handful of times. The rearrangement links TRBV4-3 to TRBJ2-7, with D possibly TRBD2 on 6 matching bases. Looked up from germline, CDR1 is LGHNA and CDR2 is YSLEER. Trimming removed 0 bases from V and 4 bases from J, with 16 bases in between. This CDR3 has 16 amino acids. The CDR3 protein is CASSQDWGERFYEQYF. The CDR3 region has the DNA TGCGCCAGCAGCCAAGATTGGGGGGAGCGGTTTTACGAGCAGTACTTC.